The 32 T cell receptor beta chains below come from one sample, sequenced in a study of naive and memory T cell subsets. Two oligonucleotides, mixed equimolar, formed the beta constant-region primer covering TRBC1 and TRBC2. The ligated cDNA underwent four PCR rounds using SP2 and nested alpha and beta constant-region primers. TCRdb re-called the UMI-ligation and nested PCR reads with MiXCR, one entry per CDR3 protein. The data hold more than 100,000 distinct CDR3 sequences, with approximately 37% observed a single time. Sequenced material: central memory CD4+ T cells from blood. Receptors were obtained from a human donor in good health.

The V gene is TRBV28, the J gene TRBJ1-2; D is unresolved. The CDR3 runs to 12 residues. The V end lost 5 bases, the J end lost 1 base, and 5 bases lay between the germline ends. Germline V gives CDR1 MDHEN, CDR2 SYDVKM. CDR3 region: CASSQVNYGYTF. The CDR3 DNA reads TGTGCCAGCAGTCAAGTTAACTATGGCTACACCTTC.

This clonotype has only a few counts. CDR3 bases: TGTGCCAGCAGCTTAGGGTCTGGCTATGGCTACACCTTC. As protein: CASSLGSGYGYTF. V gene TRBV7-9 combines with J gene TRBJ1-2, with no clear D. The V gene lost 1 base and the J gene lost 4 bases, with 7 bases spanning the gap. Germline V gene sequence: CDR1 SEHNR, CDR2 FQNEAQ (reference sequence). The CDR3 runs 13 residues.

CDR3 residues: CATSPRGYSTGYTF. DNA of the CDR3: TGTGCCACCAGTCCTAGGGGCTATTCGACTGGCTACACCTTC. The chain has TRBV24-1 and TRBJ1-2; D is perhaps TRBD1 (5 bases). The V end lost 6 bases, the J end lost 7 bases, and 17 bases lay between the germline ends. The CDR3 sequence is 14 residues long. Germline CDR1 and CDR2: KGHDR and SFDVKD.

For the CDR3, the DNA is TGCGCCAGCAGCCTTGGGACAGGGGGCTCTAGGGGGTACCAAGAGACCCAGTACTTC. It yields the protein CASSLGTGGSRGYQETQYF. This chain uses TRBV5-1 with TRBJ2-5, with 12 bases fitting TRBD1. V was pared by 4 bases and J by 0 bases, with 13 bases of the junction left unmatched. Germline V CDR1 and CDR2: SGHRS, YFSETQ. This CDR3 contains 19 residues.

This clonotype showed up many times. The chain employs TRBV28 and TRBJ2-7; 8 positions match TRBD2. The CDR3 is made up of 16 amino acids. Germline V lookup: CDR1 MDHEN, CDR2 SYDVKM. V gave up 4 bases and J gave up 4 bases; unmatched junction bases: 12. The CDR3 is CASSSLGGRKVYEQYF. The DNA of the CDR3 is TGTGCCAGCAGTTCCCTGGGCGGGAGGAAGGTGTACGAGCAGTACTTC.

J is TRBJ1-3 and V is TRBV6-1; D is unclear. Germline assignment: CDR1 MNHNS and CDR2 SASEGT. Trimming cost V 5 bases and J 0 bases, with 8 bases left between them. This CDR3 has 14 residues. The CDR3 region is CASSKISSGNTIYF. As DNA, the CDR3 is TGTGCCAGCAGTAAAATAAGCTCTGGAAACACCATATATTTT.

The chain has TRBV5-4 and TRBJ2-2, with 11 positions matching TRBD2. J gave up 7 bases and V 0 bases, and 2 bases lay outside the gene matches. The V gene's germline CDR1 is SGHNT and CDR2 YYREEE (reference sequence). The CDR3 has 15 amino acids. The CDR3 sequence: CASSLDGLAGGELFF. In DNA, the CDR3 is TGTGCCAGCAGCTTGGATGGACTAGCGGGCGGGGAGCTGTTTTTT.

The J gene is TRBJ2-7, the V gene TRBV10-3, with D possibly matching TRBD2 (6 bases). CDR1 and CDR2 from the germline V gene are ENHRY and SYGVKD. This CDR3 is 13 amino acids long. The V end lost 7 bases, the J end lost 3 bases, and 13 bases lay between the germline ends. DNA of the CDR3: TGTGCCATCACCCCCGGGACTGACTACGAGCAGTACTTC. Encoded protein: CAITPGTDYEQYF.

This clonotype has more than one count but fewer than ten. The rearrangement uses TRBV6-6 and TRBJ1-2; D gene uncertain. This CDR3 contains 13 residues. Per the germline V gene, CDR1 is MNHNY and CDR2 is SVGAGI (reference sequence). Trimming pared 4 bases from V and 9 bases from J, leaving 15 bases between. This CDR3 is CASSSTIESSYTF. CDR3 nucleotide sequence: TGTGCCAGCAGTTCGACTATAGAATCCAGCTACACCTTC.

CDR3 DNA sequence: TGTGCCAGCTCACAAGACGTAAGGAACACTGAAGCTTTCTTT. It is translated as CASSQDVRNTEAFF. This chain links TRBV18 with TRBJ1-1; D uncertain. Germline CDR1 reads KGHSH; CDR2 reads LQKENI. The V end was cut by 4 bases, the J end by 1 base, with 10 bases between. The CDR3 has 14 amino acids. Supplemented by reference TRBV18 and TRBJ1-1, the full variable domain reads NAGVMQNPRHLVRRRGQEARLRCSPMKGHSHVYWYRQLPEEGLKFMVYLQKENIIDESGMPKERFSAEFPKEGPSILRIQQVVRGDSAAYFCASSQDVRNTEAFFGQGTRLTVV.

In nucleotides, the CDR3 is TGTGCCAGCAACTCGCCGGCAGGAAACTATGGCTACACCTTC. This sequence encodes CASNSPAGNYGYTF. The rearrangement joins TRBV28 to TRBJ1-2; D not resolved. V was pared by 7 bases and J by 2 bases, with 14 bases between. Per the germline V gene, CDR1 is MDHEN and CDR2 is SYDVKM. The CDR3 is made up of 14 amino acids.

This clonotype was counted only a few times. This chain links TRBV7-9 with TRBJ2-1, with D possibly matching TRBD2 (6 bases). Germline V gene sequence: CDR1 SEHNR, CDR2 FQNEAQ (reference sequence). The CDR3 extends over 14 amino acids. V was trimmed by 3 bases and J by 8 bases, leaving 14 bases between them. This CDR3 is CASSLGGGIYEQFF. The CDR3 DNA follows: TGTGCCAGCAGCTTGGGGGGTGGCATCTATGAGCAGTTCTTC.

This rearrangement joins TRBV29-1 to TRBJ2-7, with 10 bases fitting TRBD2. The length of the CDR3 is 15 residues. V lost 7 bases, J lost 3 bases, and 12 bases stayed unmatched. Germline V gene lookup returns CDR1 SQVTM and CDR2 ANQGSEA. The CDR3 coding sequence is TGCAGCGCCTCTTCTACTAGCGGGGATTTCTACGAGCAGTACTTC. Protein sequence: CSASSTSGDFYEQYF.

This clonotype was counted only a few times. V and J are TRBV25-1 and TRBJ2-3, with 7 nucleotides matching TRBD1. CDR1 is MGHDK and CDR2 is SYGVNS in the germline V gene. The CDR3 totals 18 residues. J lost 0 bases, V lost 5 bases, and 14 bases had no gene match. Here the CDR3 reads CASSPYEDRATSTDTQYF. CDR3 sequence (DNA): TGTGCCAGCAGTCCATATGAAGACAGGGCCACTAGCACAGATACGCAGTATTTT. The full variable domain, rest sourced from reference TRBV25-1 and TRBJ2-3, is EADIYQTPRYLVIGTGKKITLECSQTMGHDKMYWYQQDPGMELHLIHYSYGVNSTEKGDLSSESTVSRIRTEHFPLTLESARPSHTSQYLCASSPYEDRATSTDTQYFGPGTRLTVL.

The chain couples TRBV29-1 to TRBJ2-7; TRBD2 aligns across 9 bases. V dropped 8 bases and J dropped 3; count of bases not matched to a gene: 5. This CDR3 is 12 amino acids long. The V gene's germline CDR1 is SQVTM and CDR2 ANQGSEA. The CDR3 is CSTRTSVYEQYF. CDR3 DNA: TGCAGCACCCGGACTAGCGTCTACGAGCAGTACTTC.

This chain links TRBV29-1 with TRBJ1-5; no firm D call. CDR1 is SQVTM and CDR2 is ANQGSEA in the germline V gene. Trimming stripped 4 bases from V and 9 bases from J, with 10 bases between. The CDR3 consists of 11 residues. The CDR3, as DNA: TGCAGCGTTGGCCCAACTTGGCCCCAGCATTTT. As protein: CSVGPTWPQHF. The whole variable domain, filled in from reference TRBV29-1 and TRBJ1-5, reads SAVISQKPSRDICQRGTSLTIQCQVDSQVTMMFWYRQQPGQSLTLIATANQGSEATYESGFVIDKFPISRPNLTFSTLTVSNMSPEDSSIYLCSVGPTWPQHFGDGTRLSIL.

The V and J genes are TRBV18 and TRBJ2-2; TRBD1 matches at 9 bases. CDR3 length equals 14 residues. V shed 6 bases, J shed 7 bases, and the junction held 6 bases outside the gene matches. Germline V gene data show CDR1 as KGHSH and CDR2 as LQKENI. CDR3 sequence: CASSRTGESGELFF. The CDR3 DNA follows: TGTGCCAGCTCCCGGACAGGGGAGAGCGGGGAGCTGTTTTTT.

This clonotype was detected a few times. This chain connects TRBV19 to TRBJ2-7, with 12 positions matching TRBD2. Germline trimming cut 5 bases from V and 0 bases from J; bases unmatched to any gene: 8. The CDR3 spans 17 residues. The germline CDR1 and CDR2 sequences are LNHDA and SQIVND (reference sequence). CDR3 loop: CASSLRLAGATSYEQYF. CDR3 DNA sequence: TGTGCCAGTAGTCTCAGACTAGCGGGAGCCACCTCCTACGAGCAGTACTTC.

This clonotype was detected only a few times. The gene calls are TRBV7-6 and TRBJ2-2; D ambiguous. Per germline, CDR1 SGHVS and CDR2 FNYEAQ. The CDR3 covers 17 residues. V lost 5 bases and J lost 0, with 16 bases in between. The CDR3 DNA follows: TGTGCCAGCAGCCGCCCCGAAGGAGCAACGAACACCGGGGAGCTGTTTTTT. It codes for CASSRPEGATNTGELFF.

The genes are TRBV6-5 and TRBJ2-7, with 7 nucleotides matching TRBD2. The CDR3 runs to 16 residues. Per the germline V gene, CDR1 is MNHEY and CDR2 is SVGAGI. V gave up 4 bases and J gave up 1 base; unmatched junction bases: 10. CDR3 amino acids: CASSWVGGEGSYEQYF. In nucleotides, the CDR3 is TGTGCCAGCAGTTGGGTGGGAGGGGAAGGATCCTACGAGCAGTACTTC.

This rearrangement joins TRBV16 to TRBJ2-1; D remains unclear. The germline CDR1 and CDR2 sequences are KGHSY and FQNENV. There are 13 residues in the CDR3. With 0 bases removed from V and 4 bases from J, the gap between germline ends came to 4 bases. The CDR3 nucleotides are TGTGCCAGCAGCCAATCTCAATACAATGAGCAGTTCTTC. It translates to CASSQSQYNEQFF.

The table lists this clonotype with a few counts. The gene calls are TRBV11-2 and TRBJ1-2; tentative D call: TRBD1 (6 bases). The CDR3 spans 13 residues. The V gene lost 5 bases and the J gene lost 4 bases, with 11 bases spanning the gap. CDR1 SGHAT and CDR2 FQNNGV come from the germline V gene. CDR3 region: CASSLGGRYGYTF. Written as DNA, the CDR3 is TGTGCCAGCAGCCTAGGGGGGCGCTATGGCTACACCTTC. The whole variable domain, filled in from reference TRBV11-2 and TRBJ1-2, reads EAGVAQSPRYKIIEKRQSVAFWCNPISGHATLYWYQQILGQGPKLLIQFQNNGVVDDSQLPKDRFSAERLKGVDSTLKIQPAKLEDSAVYLCASSLGGRYGYTFGSGTRLTVV.

The chain carries TRBV6-1 and TRBJ1-5; maybe TRBD1 (5 bases). The V and J ends lost 5 bases and 11 bases respectively, with 22 bases between them. CDR3 size: 15 residues. The germline V gene has CDR1 MNHNS and CDR2 SASEGT. CDR3 sequence: CASSSGTTLDGTQHF. The CDR3, as DNA: TGTGCCAGCAGTTCCGGGACGACCCTCGACGGGACCCAGCATTTT.

This clonotype was detected a few times. The rearrangement links TRBV6-5 to TRBJ1-5; 8 bases are shared with TRBD1. V lost 7 bases, J lost 0 bases, and 11 bases stayed unmatched. The germline V gene has CDR1 MNHEY and CDR2 SVGAGI. The CDR3 length is 17 residues. The CDR3 sequence is CASKRTGSGYSNQPQHF. CDR3 nucleotide sequence: TGTGCCAGCAAAAGGACAGGGTCGGGGTATAGCAATCAGCCCCAGCATTTT.

The V gene is TRBV5-5, the J gene TRBJ2-1; D is tentatively TRBD1 or TRBD2 (9 bases each). The ends were cut back, 3 bases at V and 1 base at J, with 20 bases in the middle. Germline V lookup: CDR1 SGHKS, CDR2 YYEKEE (reference sequence). The CDR3 has 18 amino acids. Here the CDR3 reads CASSSQGASGTSYNEQFF. The CDR3 DNA sequence: TGTGCCAGCAGCTCACAGGGGGCTAGCGGGACTTCCTACAATGAGCAGTTCTTC.

The rearrangement joins TRBV30 to TRBJ2-1; D unclear. Deletions cut 2 bases from V and 8 bases from J, with 7 bases between. CDR1 is GTSNPN, CDR2 SVGIG, per germline (reference sequence). The CDR3 has 11 amino acids. The CDR3 sequence: CAWSPLHEQFF. The CDR3 coding sequence is TGTGCCTGGAGTCCGCTACATGAGCAGTTCTTC.

In its sample, this clonotype was seen a few times. The rearrangement uses TRBV29-1 and TRBJ2-1; 7 bases align to TRBD1. The CDR3 loop spans 14 amino acids. With 6 bases clipped from V and 8 bases from J, the junction kept 13 bases outside the gene matches. CDR1 SQVTM and CDR2 ANQGSEA come from the germline V gene. DNA of the CDR3: TGCAGCGTCCTAACCGGGACAGTGAATTATGAGCAGTTCTTC. Protein: CSVLTGTVNYEQFF.

This chain links TRBV28 with TRBJ2-7, with TRBD2 as a possible D gene (5 bases). Germline V gene lookup returns CDR1 MDHEN and CDR2 SYDVKM. The CDR3 spans 12 residues. The germline V and J ends were trimmed by 4 bases and 2 bases, with 6 bases remaining between them. CDR3 region: CASSSGAYEQYF. Written as DNA, the CDR3 is TGTGCCAGCAGTTCCGGGGCCTACGAGCAGTACTTC.

This clonotype was seen only a few times. This chain joins TRBV2 and TRBJ2-3; D gene unclear. CDR1 and CDR2 from the germline V gene are SNHLY and FYNNEI. V lost 8 bases and J lost 2, with 11 bases in between. The CDR3 length is 13 residues. The CDR3 nucleotides are TGTGCCAGCGGGGAACACCACACAGATACGCAGTATTTT. This encodes CASGEHHTDTQYF.

A few counts support this clonotype. J is TRBJ2-1 and V is TRBV29-1, with D unresolved. Germline V gene sequence: CDR1 SQVTM, CDR2 ANQGSEA. Trimming removed 4 bases at V and 13 bases at J, with 11 bases between. The CDR3 is 10 residues long. DNA of the CDR3: TGCAGCGTTGGGGCTACCCTACAGTTCTTC. This sequence encodes CSVGATLQFF.

V is TRBV4-3 and J is TRBJ2-2, with a tentative D call TRBD1 (5 bases). There are 19 residues in the CDR3. V was shortened by 3 bases and J by 0 bases, with 20 bases between the two germline ends. CDR1 is LGHNA, CDR2 YSLEER, per germline. The CDR3 protein is CASSQVQQESRTNTGELFF. The CDR3 DNA reads TGCGCCAGCAGCCAGGTACAACAGGAGAGCCGAACGAACACCGGGGAGCTGTTTTTT.

The chain carries TRBV29-1 and TRBJ2-7; 7 bases are a match to TRBD1. The CDR3 extends over 12 amino acids. J lost 3 bases, V lost 7 bases, and 6 bases had no gene match. CDR1 and CDR2 (germline): SQVTM, ANQGSEA. DNA for the CDR3: TGCAGCGGGGGACAGACGAACTACGAGCAGTACTTC. It is translated as CSGGQTNYEQYF.